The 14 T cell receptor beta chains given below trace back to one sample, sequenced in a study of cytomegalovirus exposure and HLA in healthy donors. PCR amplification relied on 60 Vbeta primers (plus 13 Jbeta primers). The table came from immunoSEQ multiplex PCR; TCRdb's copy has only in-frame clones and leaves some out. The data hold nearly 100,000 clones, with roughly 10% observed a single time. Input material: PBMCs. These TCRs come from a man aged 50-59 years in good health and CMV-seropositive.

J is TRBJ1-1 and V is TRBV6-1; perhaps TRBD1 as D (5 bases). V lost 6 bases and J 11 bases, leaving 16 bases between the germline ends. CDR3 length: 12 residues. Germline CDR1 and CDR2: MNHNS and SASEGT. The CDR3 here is CASSARQRKAFF. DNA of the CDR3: TGTGCCAGCAGCGCAAGACAGAGAAAGGCTTTCTTT.

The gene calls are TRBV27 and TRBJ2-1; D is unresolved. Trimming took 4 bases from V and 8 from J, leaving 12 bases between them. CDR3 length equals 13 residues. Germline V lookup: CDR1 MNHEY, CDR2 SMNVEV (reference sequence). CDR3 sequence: CASSSPLTHEQFF. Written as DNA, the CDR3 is TGTGCCAGCAGTTCCCCCTTGACACATGAGCAGTTCTTC.

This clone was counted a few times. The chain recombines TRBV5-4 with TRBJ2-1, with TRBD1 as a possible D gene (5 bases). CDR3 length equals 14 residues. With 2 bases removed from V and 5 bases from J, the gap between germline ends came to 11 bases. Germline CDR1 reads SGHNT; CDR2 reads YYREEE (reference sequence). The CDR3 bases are TGTGCCAGCAGCTTTAGGGGAACCGACAATGAGCAGTTCTTC. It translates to CASSFRGTDNEQFF.

The CDR3 protein is CASSAGTISTDTQYF. For the CDR3, the DNA is TGTGCCAGCAGCGCCGGGACAATCAGCACAGATACGCAGTATTTT. The chain employs TRBV6-6 and TRBJ2-3, with D perhaps TRBD1 (6 bases). This CDR3 has 15 amino acids. Germline assignment: CDR1 MNHNY and CDR2 SVGAGI (reference sequence). V was cut by 6 bases and J by 0 bases, with 13 bases left in between.

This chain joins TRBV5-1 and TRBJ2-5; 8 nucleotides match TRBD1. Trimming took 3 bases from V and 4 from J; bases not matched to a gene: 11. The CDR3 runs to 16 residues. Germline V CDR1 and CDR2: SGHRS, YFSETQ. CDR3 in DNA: TGCGCCAGCAGCTCCCTCGGACAGGGAGGAGCAGAGACCCAGTACTTC. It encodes CASSSLGQGGAETQYF.

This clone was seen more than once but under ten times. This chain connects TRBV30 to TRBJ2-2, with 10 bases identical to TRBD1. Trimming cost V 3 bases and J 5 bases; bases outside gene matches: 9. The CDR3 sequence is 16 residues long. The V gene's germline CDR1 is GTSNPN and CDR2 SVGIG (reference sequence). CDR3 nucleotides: TGTGCCTGGAGCCGGGACAGGGGAATGAGAACCGGGGAGCTGTTTTTT. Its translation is CAWSRDRGMRTGELFF.

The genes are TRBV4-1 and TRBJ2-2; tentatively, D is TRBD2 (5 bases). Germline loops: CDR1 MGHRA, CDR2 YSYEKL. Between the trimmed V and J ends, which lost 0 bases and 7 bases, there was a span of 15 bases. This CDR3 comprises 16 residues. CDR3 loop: CASSQERRTRGGELFF. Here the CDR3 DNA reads TGCGCCAGCAGCCAAGAACGTAGGACCCGGGGCGGGGAGCTGTTTTTT.

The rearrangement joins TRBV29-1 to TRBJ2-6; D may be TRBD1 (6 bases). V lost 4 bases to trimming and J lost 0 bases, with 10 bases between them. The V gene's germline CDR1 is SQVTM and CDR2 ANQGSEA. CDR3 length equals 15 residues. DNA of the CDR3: TGCAGCGTTGGAATGGGGGCCTCTGGGGCCAACGTCCTGACTTTC. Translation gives CSVGMGASGANVLTF.

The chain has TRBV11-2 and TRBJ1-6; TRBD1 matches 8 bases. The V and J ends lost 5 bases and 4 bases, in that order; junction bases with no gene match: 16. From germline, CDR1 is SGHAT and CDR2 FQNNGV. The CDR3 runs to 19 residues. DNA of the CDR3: TGTGCCAGCAGCCCGGACAGGGTAGAGAATCAACTTTATAATTCACCCCTCCACTTT. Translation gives CASSPDRVENQLYNSPLHF.

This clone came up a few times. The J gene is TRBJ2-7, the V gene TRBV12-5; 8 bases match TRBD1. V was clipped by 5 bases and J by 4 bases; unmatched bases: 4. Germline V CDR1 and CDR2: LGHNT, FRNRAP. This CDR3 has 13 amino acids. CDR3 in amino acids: CASGLDRGYEQYF. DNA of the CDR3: TGTGCTAGTGGTCTCGACAGGGGATACGAGCAGTACTTC. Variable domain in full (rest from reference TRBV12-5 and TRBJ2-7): DARVTQTPRHKVTEMGQEVTMRCQPILGHNTVFWYRQTMMQGLELLAYFRNRAPLDDSGMPKDRFSAEMPDATLATLKIQPSEPRDSAVYFCASGLDRGYEQYFGPGTRLTVT.

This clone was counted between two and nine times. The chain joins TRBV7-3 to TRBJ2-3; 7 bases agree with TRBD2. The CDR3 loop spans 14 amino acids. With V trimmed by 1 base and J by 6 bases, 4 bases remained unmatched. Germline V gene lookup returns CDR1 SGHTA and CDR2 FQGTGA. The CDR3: CASSLSGRADTQYF. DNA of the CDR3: TGTGCCAGCAGCTTAAGCGGGAGAGCGGATACGCAGTATTTT.

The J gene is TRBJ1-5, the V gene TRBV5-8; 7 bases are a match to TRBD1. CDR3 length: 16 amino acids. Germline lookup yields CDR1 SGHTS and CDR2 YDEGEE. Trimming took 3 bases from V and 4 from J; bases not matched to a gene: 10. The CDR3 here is CASSSKTGVGNQPQHF. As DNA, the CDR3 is TGTGCCAGCAGCTCTAAAACAGGGGTGGGGAATCAGCCCCAGCATTTT.

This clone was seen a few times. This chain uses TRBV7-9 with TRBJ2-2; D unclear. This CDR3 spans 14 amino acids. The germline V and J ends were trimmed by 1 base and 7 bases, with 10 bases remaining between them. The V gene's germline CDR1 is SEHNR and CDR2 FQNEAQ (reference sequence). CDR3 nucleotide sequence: TGTGCCAGCAGCTTAGTGGGCAGCCTCGGGGAGCTGTTTTTT. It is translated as CASSLVGSLGELFF. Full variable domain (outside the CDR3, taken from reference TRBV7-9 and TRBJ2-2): DTGVSQNPRHKITKRGQNVTFRCDPISEHNRLYWYRQTLGQGPEFLTYFQNEAQLEKSRLLSDRFSAERPKGSFSTLEIQRTEQGDSAMYLCASSLVGSLGELFFGEGSRLTVL.

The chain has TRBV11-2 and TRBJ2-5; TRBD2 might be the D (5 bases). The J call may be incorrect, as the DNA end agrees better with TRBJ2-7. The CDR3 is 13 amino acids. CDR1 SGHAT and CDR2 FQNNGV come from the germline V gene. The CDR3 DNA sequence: TGTGCCAGCAGCCGGACTGATTCCTACGAGCAGTACTTC. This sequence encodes CASSRTDSYEQYF.